The 4 T cell receptor beta chains reported below all come from one sample, sequenced in a study of cytomegalovirus exposure and HLA in healthy donors (dated by TCRdb to 2016 to 2017). Receptors were amplified or captured by the immunoSEQ multiplex PCR assay. For the multiplex PCR, a mixture combining 60 forward primers for TCR Vbeta segments and 13 reverse primers for TCR Jbeta segments was used. Sourced from immuneACCESS, this table was stored by TCRdb with only in-frame sequences that have V and J called. A share of the clones is absent; for the studies checked, an unresolved V gene accounts for under half, and the remainder has no known explanation. Counted in this sample were 100,000 to 150,000 clones; about 74% of them appeared once. Of the sample, approximately 5.4% falls within the top ten clones. The sequencing input was PBMCs. These TCRs come from a woman aged 50 to 60 in good health and CMV-seropositive.

Comment on this clone: At one end the junction does not follow the germline gene, possibly because of a read error. The J gene is TRBJ2-1, the V gene TRBV9; D ambiguous. From germline, CDR1 is SGDLS and CDR2 YYNGEE. CDR3 length: 11 residues. The CDR3 reads CATGSDNEQFF. The CDR3 DNA sequence: TGTGCCACTGGCTCCGACAATGAGCAGTTCTTC.

The rearrangement links TRBV5-4 to TRBJ2-7; D is undetermined. The CDR3 runs to 15 residues. Germline CDR1 SGHNT, CDR2 YYREEE (reference sequence). Between the trimmed V and J ends, which lost 3 bases and 2 bases, there was a span of 15 bases. The CDR3 is CASSSPPGYPYEQYF. CDR3 sequence (DNA): TGTGCCAGCAGCTCGCCACCCGGTTATCCCTACGAGCAGTACTTC.

This clone appeared once. The J gene is TRBJ1-3, the V gene TRBV2; 8 bases match TRBD1. The CDR3 sequence is 12 residues long. Germline trimming cut 9 bases from V and 8 bases from J; bases unmatched to any gene: 6. CDR1 and CDR2 (germline): SNHLY, FYNNEI. The CDR3, as DNA: TGTGCCAGTCGACAGGGGATTGACACCATATATTTT. It is translated as CASRQGIDTIYF.

A few counts support this clone. This chain links TRBV18 with TRBJ2-7; weak D call: TRBD2 (5 bases). Germline V CDR1 and CDR2: KGHSH, LQKENI. V gave up 3 bases and J gave up 5 bases, with 11 bases separating them. CDR3 length: 13 residues. CDR3 residues: CASSPSSGDEQYF. CDR3 bases: TGTGCCAGCTCACCGAGCTCCGGGGACGAGCAGTACTTC.